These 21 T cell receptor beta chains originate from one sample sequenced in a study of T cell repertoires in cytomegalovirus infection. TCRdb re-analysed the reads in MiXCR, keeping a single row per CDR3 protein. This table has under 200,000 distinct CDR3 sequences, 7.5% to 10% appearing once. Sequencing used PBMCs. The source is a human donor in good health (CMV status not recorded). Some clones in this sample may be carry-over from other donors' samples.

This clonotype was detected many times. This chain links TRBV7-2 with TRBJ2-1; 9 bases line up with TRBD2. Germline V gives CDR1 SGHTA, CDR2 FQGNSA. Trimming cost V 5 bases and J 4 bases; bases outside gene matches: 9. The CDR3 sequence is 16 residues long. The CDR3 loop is CASSLMTSGLYNEQFF. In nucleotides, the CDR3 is TGTGCCAGCAGCCTAATGACTAGCGGCTTATACAATGAGCAGTTCTTC.

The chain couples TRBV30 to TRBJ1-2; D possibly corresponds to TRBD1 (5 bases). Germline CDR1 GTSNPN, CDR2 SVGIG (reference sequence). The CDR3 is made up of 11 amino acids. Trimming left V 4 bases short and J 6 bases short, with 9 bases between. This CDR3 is CAWTTANGYTF. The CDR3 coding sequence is TGTGCCTGGACGACAGCGAATGGCTACACCTTC.

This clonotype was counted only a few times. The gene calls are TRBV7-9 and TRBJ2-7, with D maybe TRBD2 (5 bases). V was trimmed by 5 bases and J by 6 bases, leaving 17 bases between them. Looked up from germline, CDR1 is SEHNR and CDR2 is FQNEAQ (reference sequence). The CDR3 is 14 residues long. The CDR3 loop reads CASSPAGGISEQYF. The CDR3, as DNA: TGTGCCAGCAGCCCAGCCGGAGGCATCTCCGAGCAGTACTTC.

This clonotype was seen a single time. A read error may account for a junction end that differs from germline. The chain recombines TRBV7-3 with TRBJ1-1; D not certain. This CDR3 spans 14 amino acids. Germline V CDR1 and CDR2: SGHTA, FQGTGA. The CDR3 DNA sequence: TGTGCCAACAGCTTAGAATGGCCCGGTTCTGAAGCTTTCTTT. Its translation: CANSLEWPGSEAFF.

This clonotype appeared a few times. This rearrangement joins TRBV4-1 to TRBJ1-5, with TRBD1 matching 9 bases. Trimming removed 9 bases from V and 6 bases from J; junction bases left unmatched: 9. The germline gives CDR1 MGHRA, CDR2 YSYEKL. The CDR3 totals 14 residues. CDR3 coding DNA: TGCGCCAGTTCACAGGGGGCCTGGGGTCAGCCCCAGCATTTT. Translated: CASSQGAWGQPQHF.

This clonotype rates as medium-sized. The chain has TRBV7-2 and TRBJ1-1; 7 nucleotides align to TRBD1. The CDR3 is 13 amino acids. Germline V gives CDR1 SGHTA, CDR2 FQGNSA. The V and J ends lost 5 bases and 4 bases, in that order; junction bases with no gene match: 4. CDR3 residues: CASSIDRATEAFF. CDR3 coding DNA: TGTGCCAGCAGCATCGACAGGGCCACTGAAGCTTTCTTT.

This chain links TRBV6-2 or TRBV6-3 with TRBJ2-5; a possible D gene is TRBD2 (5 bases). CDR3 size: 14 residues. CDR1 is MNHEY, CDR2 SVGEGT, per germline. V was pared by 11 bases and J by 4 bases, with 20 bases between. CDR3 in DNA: TGTGCCTGTCGACGGATGAGGGAAGTAGAGACCCAGTACTTC. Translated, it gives CACRRMREVETQYF.

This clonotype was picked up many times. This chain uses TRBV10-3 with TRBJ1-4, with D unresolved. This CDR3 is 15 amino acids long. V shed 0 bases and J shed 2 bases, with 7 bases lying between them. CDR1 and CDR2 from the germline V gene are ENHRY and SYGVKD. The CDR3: CAISESGRTNEKLFF. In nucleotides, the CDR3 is TGTGCCATCAGTGAGTCCGGCAGGACTAATGAAAAACTGTTTTTT.

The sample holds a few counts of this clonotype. The CDR3 is CASSLGGGAYEQFF. CDR3 nucleotides: TGTGCCAGCAGCTTAGGAGGGGGGGCCTATGAGCAGTTCTTC. The chain couples TRBV5-5 to TRBJ2-1; D possibly corresponds to TRBD2 (7 bases). Trimming cost V 2 bases and J 8 bases, with 14 bases left between them. Germline CDR1 reads SGHKS; CDR2 reads YYEKEE (reference sequence). CDR3 length: 14 residues.

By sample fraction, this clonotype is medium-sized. The CDR3 region has the DNA TGTGCCAGCAGCTTAGTGGGACAGGGGGGCGATCAGCCCCAGCATTTT. Translated: CASSLVGQGGDQPQHF. The chain joins TRBV7-8 to TRBJ1-5, with 11 bases that match TRBD1. Germline loops: CDR1 SGHVS, CDR2 FQNEAQ. V gave up 1 base and J gave up 5 bases; unmatched junction bases: 4. The CDR3 covers 16 residues.

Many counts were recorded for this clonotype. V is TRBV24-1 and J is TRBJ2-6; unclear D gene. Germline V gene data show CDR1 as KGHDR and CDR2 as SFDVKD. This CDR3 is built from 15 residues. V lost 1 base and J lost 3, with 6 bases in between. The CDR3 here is CATSDFRFGANVLTF. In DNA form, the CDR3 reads TGTGCCACCAGTGATTTCAGATTTGGGGCCAACGTCCTGACTTTC.

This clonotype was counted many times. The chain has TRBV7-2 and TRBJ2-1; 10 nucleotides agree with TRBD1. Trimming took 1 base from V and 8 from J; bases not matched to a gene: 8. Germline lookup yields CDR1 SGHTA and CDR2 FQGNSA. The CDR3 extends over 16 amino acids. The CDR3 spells CASSLVGTGAKDEQFF. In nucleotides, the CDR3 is TGTGCCAGCAGCTTAGTCGGGACAGGGGCGAAGGATGAGCAGTTCTTC.

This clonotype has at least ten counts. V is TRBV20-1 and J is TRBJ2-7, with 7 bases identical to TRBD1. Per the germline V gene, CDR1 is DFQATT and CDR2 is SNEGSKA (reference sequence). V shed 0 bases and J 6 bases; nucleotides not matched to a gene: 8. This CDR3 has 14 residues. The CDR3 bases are TGCAGTGCTAGAGATATTGACAGGGTACGCGAGCAGTACTTC. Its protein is CSARDIDRVREQYF.

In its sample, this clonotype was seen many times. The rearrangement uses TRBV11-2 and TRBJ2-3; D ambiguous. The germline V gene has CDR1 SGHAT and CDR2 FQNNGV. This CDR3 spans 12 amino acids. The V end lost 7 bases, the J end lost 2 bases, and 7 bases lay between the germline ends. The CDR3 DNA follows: TGTGCCAGCACAGAGCCCACAGATACGCAGTATTTT. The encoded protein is CASTEPTDTQYF.

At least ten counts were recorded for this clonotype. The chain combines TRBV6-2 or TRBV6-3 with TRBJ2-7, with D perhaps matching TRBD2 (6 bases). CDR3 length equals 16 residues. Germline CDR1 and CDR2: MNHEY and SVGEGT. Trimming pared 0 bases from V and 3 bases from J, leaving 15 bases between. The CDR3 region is CASSYSGTFQRYEQYF. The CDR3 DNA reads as TGTGCCAGCAGTTACTCTGGGACTTTTCAGCGCTACGAGCAGTACTTC.

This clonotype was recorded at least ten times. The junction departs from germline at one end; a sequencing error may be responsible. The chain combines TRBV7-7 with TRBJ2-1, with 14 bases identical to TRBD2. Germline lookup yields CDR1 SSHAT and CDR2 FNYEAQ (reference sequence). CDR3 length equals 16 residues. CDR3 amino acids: CASSTGTSGRDNEQFF. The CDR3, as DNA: TGTGCTAGCAGCACAGGGACTAGCGGGAGAGACAATGAGCAGTTCTTC.

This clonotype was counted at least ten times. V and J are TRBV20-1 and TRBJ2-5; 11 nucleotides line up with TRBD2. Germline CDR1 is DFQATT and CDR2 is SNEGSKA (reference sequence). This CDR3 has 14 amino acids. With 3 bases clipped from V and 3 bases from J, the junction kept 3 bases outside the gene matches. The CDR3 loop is CSASPGLAEETQYF. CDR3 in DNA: TGCAGTGCTAGCCCGGGACTAGCGGAAGAGACCCAGTACTTC.

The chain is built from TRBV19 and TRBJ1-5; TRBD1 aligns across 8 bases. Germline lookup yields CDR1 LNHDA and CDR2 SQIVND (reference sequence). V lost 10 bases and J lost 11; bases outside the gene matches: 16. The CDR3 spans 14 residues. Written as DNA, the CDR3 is TGTGCCACCACGACAGGGGCCCCGGTGGGATCCCAGCATTTT. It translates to CATTTGAPVGSQHF. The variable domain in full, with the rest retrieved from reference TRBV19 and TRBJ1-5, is DGGITQSPKYLFRKEGQNVTLSCEQNLNHDAMYWYRQDPGQGLRLIYYSQIVNDFQKGDIAEGYSVSREKKESFPLTVTSAQKNPTAFYLCATTTGAPVGSQHFGDGTRLSIL.

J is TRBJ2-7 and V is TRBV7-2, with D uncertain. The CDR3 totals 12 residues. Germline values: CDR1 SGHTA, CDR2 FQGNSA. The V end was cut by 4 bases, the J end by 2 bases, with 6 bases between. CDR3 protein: CASSSTTYEQYF. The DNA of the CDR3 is TGTGCCAGCAGCTCCACCACCTACGAGCAGTACTTC.

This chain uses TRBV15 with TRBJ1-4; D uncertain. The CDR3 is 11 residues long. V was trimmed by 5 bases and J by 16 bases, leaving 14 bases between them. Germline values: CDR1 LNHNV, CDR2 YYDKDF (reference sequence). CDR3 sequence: CATSGMGYSFF. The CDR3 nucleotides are TGTGCCACCAGCGGGATGGGGTACTCGTTTTTT.

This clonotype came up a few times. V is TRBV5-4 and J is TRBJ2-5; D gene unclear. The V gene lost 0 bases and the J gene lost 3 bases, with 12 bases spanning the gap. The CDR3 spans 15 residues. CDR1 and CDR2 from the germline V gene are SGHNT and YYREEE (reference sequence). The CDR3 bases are TGTGCCAGCAGCTTGGCCAGGCAGGCCGAAGAGACCCAGTACTTC. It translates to CASSLARQAEETQYF.